This TCR beta chain is from a study of graft-versus-host responses after intestinal transplantation. Background on the study: As for transplant type, recipients had multivisceral, liver-intestinal, or isolated intestinal grafts. Anti-thymocyte globulin induction preceded 2 to 4 years of tacrolimus and steroid maintenance in all recipients.

Points on this clone: Its antigen is as yet unknown.

CDR1 and CDR2 (germline): MDHEN, SYDVKM. This CDR3 comprises 12 residues. Trimming at V came to 3 bases and at J to 14 bases, leaving 8 bases not matched to a gene. Sequenced by immunoSEQ multiplex PCR; TCRdb stores in-frame clones only, minus some. The sample has some 100,000 clones; over 85% are singletons. Findings and caveats of the study: Clonal ratios of graft-versus-host to host-versus-graft in allografts were high for patients exhibiting graft-donor T cell macrochimerism. Some GvH clones were seen earlier in gut or blood, suggesting intestinal origin.

The TCR originated in a human donor who was the organ donor for an intestinal transplant. The V gene is TRBV28, the J gene TRBJ2-3; the match to TRBD1 covers 7 bases. This material consisted of unstimulated CD8+ T cells sorted from spleen or lymph node cells, taken before transplant. DNA for the CDR3: TGTGCCAGCAGTTTTGAAGGGGGCGAAGTGTATTTT. As protein: CASSFEGGEVYF.